This TCR beta chain was sequenced for a study of OX40 agonist ivuxolimab in advanced cancers. Study context: A mean age of roughly 60 years, range roughly 20 to 90, was recorded, and approximately 85% were male.

Clones were read by immunoSEQ multiplex PCR, and TCRdb kept only the in-frame ones, dropping some. The sample records about 22,000 clones, just under 85% being singletons. The germline V gene encodes CDR1 MNHEY and CDR2 SMNVEV (reference sequence). The length of the CDR3 is 14 residues. V lost 6 bases to trimming and J lost 2 bases, with 10 bases between them. The receptor was derived from an adult with an advanced solid tumor such as melanoma, head and neck, liver or kidney cancer. This specimen consisted of CD4+ or CD8+ T cells sorted from blood, obtained in a trial of the OX40 agonist ivuxolimab. This chain uses TRBV27 with TRBJ2-2, with TRBD1 as a possible D gene (6 bases). CDR3 in DNA: TGTGCCAGCAGGTCAGGGGAAAACACCGGGGAGCTGTTTTTT. Its protein is CASRSGENTGELFF.